Given below is one T cell receptor (beta chain) in context. The source material, RNA transcripts, was used to amplify TCR beta CDR3 regions. The HTBI primer set was used in a first-round RT-PCR of the TCR CDR3. MiXCR, run by TCRdb on the multiplex PCR reads, gives a single entry per CDR3 protein. The sample lists about 250,000 distinct CDR3 sequences; around 22% were seen once. V was clipped by 2 bases and J by 3 bases, with 10 bases between them. The CDR3 sequence is 15 residues long. Germline V gives CDR1 MNHNY, CDR2 SVGAGI (reference sequence). This sample was taken from a study of T cells in Graves' hyperthyroidism and ophthalmopathy.

The sequence was obtained from a man aged 25 to 45 with Graves' ophthalmopathy. Source material: blood. V is TRBV6-6 and J is TRBJ1-4; maybe TRBD1 (6 bases). The CDR3 DNA follows: TGTGCCAGCAGTTACATGGGGGCATCTAATGAAAAACTGTTTTTT. Protein: CASSYMGASNEKLFF.